One sample yielded the 21 T cell receptor beta chains listed below, sequenced in a study of tissue T cells after allogeneic stem cell transplantation. Noted time point: mouse harvest day 7 after allogeneic transplant. Mouse grafts combined 10^7 T-cell-depleted bone marrow cells with 10^6 splenic CD5+ T cells. Sequencing was performed with immunoSEQ multiplex PCR; in TCRdb, only in-frame clones are kept and a portion is missing. The sample includes approximately 5,800 clones, approximately 50% of them seen just once. Sequencing was carried out using gut tissue. The receptors were gathered from a female BALB/c mouse given C57BL/6 T cells with graft-versus-host disease after an allogeneic hematopoietic cell transplant.

As to this clone: Mouse gene names and germline throughout. The read stops 1 residue short of the end of the CDR3; the missing end is completed from the germline J gene. The V and J genes are TRBV16 and TRBJ1-1, with D hard to call. V lost 0 bases to trimming and J lost 3 bases, with 8 bases between them. CDR1 SGHSA and CDR2 FRNQAP come from the germline V gene. CDR3 length equals 14 residues. The DNA read from the CDR3 is TGTGCAAGCAGCTTAGATTCCCCCTACACAGAAGTCTTC. This translates into CASSLDSPYTEVF. The entire CDR3 reads CASSLDSPYTEVFF.

A single count supports this clone. Here the gene names and germline are mouse. The read ends 1 residue shy of where the CDR3 ends; the end is completed using the germline J gene. The rearrangement links TRBV3 to TRBJ2-4, with unresolved D. This CDR3 region has 12 residues. Per the germline V gene, CDR1 is SNHLY and CDR2 is FYNGKV (reference sequence). The V end was cut by 6 bases, the J end by 0 bases, with 4 bases between. The chain's CDR3 is CASSTSQNTLYF. The sequenced part of the CDR3 DNA is TGTGCCAGCAGTACTAGTCAAAACACCTTGTAC.

With respect to this clone: The germline and genes are mouse ones. The read terminates 1 residue before the CDR3 end, so the remaining end is supplied by the germline J gene. The chain has TRBV2 and TRBJ1-1, with D possibly TRBD1 on 6 matching bases. The CDR3 sequence is 14 residues long. In germline, CDR1 is LGHNA, CDR2 YSYQKL. With 0 bases removed from V and 5 bases from J, the gap between germline ends came to 10 bases. This CDR3 is CASSQDGGRTEVFF. Incomplete CDR3 DNA: TGTGCCAGCAGCCAAGACGGGGGGCGTACAGAAGTCTTC.

Remarks on this clone: Each gene name is a mouse one. Read coverage stops 1 residue before the CDR3 terminus; the germline J gene supplies the remainder. V and J are TRBV26 and TRBJ2-3, with 7 bases lining up with TRBD1. The trim removed 4 bases at V and 0 bases at J, leaving 7 bases unmatched. Looked up from germline, CDR1 is KGHPV and CDR2 is FQNQEV (reference sequence). CDR3 length: 16 amino acids. CDR3 DNA, as far as it was read: TGTGCCAGCAGTCCCCGACAGGGTTCTAGTGCAGAAACGCTGTAT. Residues: CASSPRQGSSAETLY. The whole CDR3 reads CASSPRQGSSAETLYF.

This clone was recorded a few times. Germline and genes: mouse. The read ends 1 residue before the CDR3 terminus; that terminus is restored from the germline J gene. J is TRBJ2-7 and V is TRBV5, with TRBD2 matching 10 bases. Looked up from germline, CDR1 is LGHNA and CDR2 is YNLKQL (reference sequence). Losses at the gene ends were 0 bases for V and 4 bases for J; bases not matched to a gene: 0. The CDR3 runs 14 residues. The sequenced part of the CDR3 DNA is TGTGCCAGCAGCCAAGAGGGACTGGGGTATGAACAGTAC. Translated: CASSQEGLGYEQY. The full CDR3 protein reads CASSQEGLGYEQYF.

Note on this clone: The listed genes are named as in mouse. The CDR3 end lies 1 residue beyond the end of the read and is filled in from the germline J gene. The chain joins TRBV3 to TRBJ2-4, with TRBD2 matching over 9 bases. The CDR3 consists of 16 residues. J was trimmed by 0 bases and V by 1 base; bases with no gene match: 2. CDR1 is SNHLY, CDR2 FYNGKV, per germline (reference sequence). This chain's CDR3 is CASSLVWGGSQNTLYF. Partial CDR3 DNA: TGTGCCAGCAGCTTAGTCTGGGGGGGTAGTCAAAACACCTTGTAC. The whole variable domain, filled in from reference TRBV3 and TRBJ2-4, reads GPKVLQIPSHQIIDMGQMVTLNCDPVSNHLYFYWYKQILGQQMEFLVNFYNGKVMEKSKLFKDQFSVERPDGSYFTLKIQPTALEDSAVYFCASSLVWGGSQNTLYFGAGTRLSVL.

This clone was seen a handful of times. The germline and genes are mouse ones. Coverage ceases 1 residue before the CDR3 finishes, and the germline J gene fills in the end. The J gene is TRBJ2-7, the V gene TRBV13-2; 7 nucleotides agree with TRBD2. The CDR3 contains 13 residues. Germline values: CDR1 NNHNN, CDR2 SYGAGS (reference sequence). The V segment lost 0 bases and the J segment 3 bases; nucleotides outside the gene matches: 0. This chain's CDR3 is CASGDGGGYEQYF. CDR3 DNA, as far as it was read: TGTGCCAGCGGTGATGGGGGGGGCTATGAACAGTAC.

Concerning this clone itself: All gene names here are mouse names. The read comes to an end 1 residue before the CDR3 does, leaving the germline J gene to fill in the end. This rearrangement joins TRBV19 to TRBJ2-2; 8 bases match TRBD1. This CDR3 has 13 amino acids. Losses at the gene ends were 6 bases for V and 6 bases for J; bases not matched to a gene: 4. CDR1 and CDR2 (germline): FNHDT, SITEND (reference sequence). The covered CDR3 bases are TGTGCCAGCATCAGGGGGCGCCCCGGGCAGCTCTAC. Translation gives CASIRGRPGQLY. In full, the CDR3 reads CASIRGRPGQLYF.

In regard to this clone: Genes and germline come from the mouse. The CDR3 sequence: CASSLSKPTEVFF. Partial CDR3 DNA: TGTGCCAGCAGTCTTTCAAAACCGACAGAAGTCTTC. The V gene is TRBV26, the J gene TRBJ1-1, with D unresolved. The CDR3 goes on 1 residue after the read ends, and that part is filled in from the germline J gene. CDR1 KGHPV and CDR2 FQNQEV come from the germline V gene (reference sequence). V lost 3 bases and J 5 bases, leaving 10 bases between the germline ends. The CDR3 loop spans 13 amino acids. The variable domain in full, completed from reference TRBV26 and TRBJ1-1, reads NSKVIQTPRYLVKGQGQKAKMRCIPEKGHPVVFWYQQNKNNEFKFLINFQNQEVLQQIDMTEKRFSAECPSNSPCSLEIQSSEAGDSALYLCASSLSKPTEVFFGKGTRLTVV.

By its share, this clone is medium-sized. Gene labels here are mouse ones. The observed sequence ends 1 residue before the CDR3 terminus, with the missing tail filled in from the germline J gene. This chain connects TRBV16 to TRBJ2-1; either TRBD1 or TRBD2 may fit D (5 bases each). The V gene's germline CDR1 is SGHSA and CDR2 FRNQAP. This CDR3 comprises 15 residues. V lost 1 base and J lost 0, with 7 bases in between. The part of the CDR3 DNA that was read is TGTGCAAGCAGCTTAGCGGGGGTTAACTATGCTGAGCAGTTC. As protein: CASSLAGVNYAEQF. The complete CDR3 protein is CASSLAGVNYAEQFF.

For this clone: Any gene name here is a mouse gene name. The sequenced fragment ends 1 residue before the CDR3 boundary, so the rest is inferred from the germline J gene. The chain links TRBV17 to TRBJ1-4; no clear D. Per the germline V gene, CDR1 is MNHDT and CDR2 is YYDKIL. The CDR3 consists of 15 residues. V gave up 2 bases and J gave up 0 bases, with 7 bases separating them. The CDR3 protein is CASSRRQFSNERLFF. CDR3 bases read: TGTGCTAGCAGTAGAAGACAATTTTCCAACGAAAGATTATTT.

About this clone: Genes and germline come from the mouse. The sequenced fragment ends 1 residue before the CDR3 boundary, so the rest is inferred from the germline J gene. This chain connects TRBV26 to TRBJ1-1; D possibly corresponds to TRBD1 (6 bases). The V end was cut by 6 bases, the J end by 6 bases, with 8 bases between. Germline CDR1 is KGHPV and CDR2 is FQNQEV (reference sequence). This CDR3 is built from 11 residues. CDR3 sequence: CASRGGPEVFF. CDR3 bases read: TGTGCCAGCAGGGGGGGCCCAGAAGTCTTC.

About this clone itself: Mouse names are used for the genes. The read finishes 1 residue shy of the CDR3 end, and the germline J gene is used to complete it. The genes are TRBV26 and TRBJ2-3; no clear D. V was cut by 4 bases and J by 0 bases, with 8 bases left in between. CDR1 and CDR2 (germline): KGHPV, FQNQEV (reference sequence). This CDR3 is 14 amino acids long. The CDR3 protein is CASSPTSSAETLYF. The part of the CDR3 DNA that was read is TGTGCCAGCAGTCCGACATCTAGTGCAGAAACGCTGTAT.

As concerns this clone: Germline and genes: mouse. The read terminates 1 residue ahead of where the CDR3 ends, so the germline J gene completes it. The chain recombines TRBV26 with TRBJ1-3; D unresolved. The V gene lost 3 bases and the J gene lost 0 bases, with 6 bases spanning the gap. This CDR3 contains 14 residues. CDR1 is KGHPV and CDR2 is FQNQEV in the germline V gene (reference sequence). CDR3 sequence: CASSLWDSGNTLYF. The CDR3 DNA, read in part, is TGTGCCAGCAGTCTATGGGATTCTGGAAATACGCTCTAT.

Comments on this clone: Germline and genes here are mouse. The read ends 1 residue shy of where the CDR3 ends; the end is completed using the germline J gene. The chain uses TRBV26 and TRBJ1-1; D is perhaps TRBD1 (5 bases). Germline V CDR1 and CDR2: KGHPV, FQNQEV (reference sequence). V was trimmed by 2 bases and J by 3 bases, leaving 7 bases between them. This CDR3 is built from 13 residues. Partial CDR3 DNA: TGTGCCAGCAGTCTGGGGGCAGACACAGAAGTCTTC. Translating it yields CASSLGADTEVF. The entire CDR3 protein is CASSLGADTEVFF.

Of note for this clone: The genes and germline here are from mouse. The read falls 1 residue short of the CDR3 end, and the missing part is taken from the germline J gene. The J gene is TRBJ2-5, the V gene TRBV13-2; D gene unclear. CDR1 and CDR2 from the germline V gene are NNHNN and SYGAGS (reference sequence). CDR3 length equals 12 residues. V lost 3 bases to trimming and J lost 3 bases, with 5 bases between them. CDR3 DNA, as far as it was read: TGTGCCAGCGGTGGACAACAAGACACCCAGTAC. This translates into CASGGQQDTQY. From start to end, the CDR3 is CASGGQQDTQYF.

Regarding this clone: Gene and germline names: mouse. The sequenced fragment ends 1 residue before the CDR3 boundary, so the rest is inferred from the germline J gene. This sequence joins TRBV14 and TRBJ2-7, with D perhaps matching TRBD2 (6 bases). Germline assignment: CDR1 SGHDT and CDR2 FRDEAV. The CDR3 has 13 residues. Between the trimmed V and J ends, which lost 2 bases and 1 base, there was a span of 7 bases. The chain's CDR3 is CASSFDWSYEQYF. CDR3 bases read: TGTGCCAGCAGTTTTGACTGGTCCTATGAACAGTAC.

Comments on this clone: Gene names denote mouse genes. The CDR3 end falls 1 residue outside the read, so it is completed with the germline J gene. This chain joins TRBV23 and TRBJ1-4. Germline CDR1 KGHTA, CDR2 FQNQQP. The CDR3 is 13 amino acids. The CDR3 here is CSSSRNSNERLFF. CDR3 DNA, as far as it was read: TGCTCCAGCAGTCGAAATTCCAACGAAAGATTATTT.

As regards this clone: Genes and germline are mouse. The CDR3 end is not reached by the read, which stops 1 residue before it; the germline J gene fills it in. This chain links TRBV16 with TRBJ2-5, with 10 bases lining up with TRBD2. The length of the CDR3 is 14 residues. Germline CDR1 reads SGHSA; CDR2 reads FRNQAP. V lost 4 bases and J lost 2; bases outside the gene matches: 0. The sequenced part of the CDR3 DNA is TGTGCAAGCAGCTCTGGGGGGGCCCAAGACACCCAGTAC. Protein sequence: CASSSGGAQDTQY. The complete CDR3 protein is CASSSGGAQDTQYF.

This clone appeared a few times. Gene names denote mouse genes. The read terminates 1 residue ahead of where the CDR3 ends, so the germline J gene completes it. The chain has TRBV23 and TRBJ2-7; the D call in the table, TRBD1, was not verified against the DNA. The germline gives CDR1 KGHTA, CDR2 FQNQQP. This CDR3 region has 14 residues. The CDR3 protein is CSSSPGQGVYEQYF. The covered CDR3 bases are TGCTCCAGCAGTCCCGGACAGGGGGTCTATGAACAGTAC.

This clone was counted only a few times. Any gene name here is a mouse gene name. The read stops 1 residue short of the end of the CDR3; the missing end is completed from the germline J gene. J is TRBJ2-3 and V is TRBV3; D is uncertain. Germline loops: CDR1 SNHLY, CDR2 FYNGKV (reference sequence). V was clipped by 1 base and J by 1 base, with 6 bases between them. The CDR3 length is 14 residues. Here the CDR3 reads CASSLVAGAETLYF. The CDR3 bases that were read are TGTGCCAGCAGCTTAGTAGCGGGTGCAGAAACGCTGTAT.